Listed here are 24 T cell receptor beta chains from one sample, sequenced in a study of preoperative IRX-2 immunotherapy in early breast cancer. The table came from immunoSEQ multiplex PCR; TCRdb's copy has only in-frame clones and leaves some out. The sample has about 24,000 clones, roughly 89% seen once. Treatment defined: preoperative locoregional IRX-2 cytokine immunotherapy. Source: tumor tissue, taken after IRX-2 immunotherapy. These receptors all stem from a human donor with breast cancer.

The V and J genes are TRBV12-5 and TRBJ1-5; D call uncertain. The V and J ends lost 5 bases and 9 bases respectively, with 8 bases between them. In germline, CDR1 is LGHNT, CDR2 FRNRAP. The CDR3 loop spans 11 amino acids. For the CDR3, the DNA is TGTGCTAGTGGTCCGGCGGCGCCCCAGCATTTT. Encoded protein: CASGPAAPQHF.

V and J are TRBV28 and TRBJ2-7; 11 nucleotides align to TRBD2. The J segment lost 2 bases and the V segment lost 6 bases, leaving 6 bases of the junction unmatched. The CDR3 runs to 15 residues. CDR1 and CDR2 from the germline V gene are MDHEN and SYDVKM. The CDR3: CASSATSGGTYEQYV. The CDR3, as DNA: TGTGCCAGCAGCGCTACTAGCGGGGGTACCTACGAGCAGTACGTC.

This sequence joins TRBV11-2 and TRBJ1-2; maybe TRBD1 (6 bases). This CDR3 comprises 14 residues. The V and J ends lost 3 bases and 7 bases respectively, with 15 bases between them. Germline V gene data show CDR1 as SGHAT and CDR2 as FQNNGV. The CDR3 nucleotides read TGTGCCAGCAGCTTCCCACAGGGTTATGCTGGCTACACCTTC. Protein product: CASSFPQGYAGYTF.

The chain joins TRBV29-1 to TRBJ1-2; D is unclear. The CDR3 has 15 amino acids. CDR1 and CDR2 from the germline V gene are SQVTM and ANQGSEA. V was shortened by 2 bases and J by 0 bases, with 13 bases between the two germline ends. In DNA form, the CDR3 reads TGCAGCGTTGAATACTCCAGAAATCCTAACTATGGCTACACCTTC. Translation: CSVEYSRNPNYGYTF. Using reference TRBV29-1 and TRBJ1-2 for the parts outside the CDR3, the full variable domain is SAVISQKPSRDICQRGTSLTIQCQVDSQVTMMFWYRQQPGQSLTLIATANQGSEATYESGFVIDKFPISRPNLTFSTLTVSNMSPEDSSIYLCSVEYSRNPNYGYTFGSGTRLTVV.

Comment on this clone: Other nucleotide sequences from this sample produce the same CDR3. The gene calls are TRBV7-8 and TRBJ1-1; D gene ambiguous. This CDR3 contains 13 residues. V lost 1 base and J lost 2, with 5 bases in between. Germline values: CDR1 SGHVS, CDR2 FQNEAQ. The CDR3 loop is CASSLVGNTEAFF. The CDR3 DNA follows: TGTGCCAGCAGCTTAGTGGGTAACACTGAAGCTTTCTTT.

The V and J genes are TRBV6-5 and TRBJ1-2; TRBD1 matches 8 bases. The CDR3 has 15 residues. Germline V CDR1 and CDR2: MNHEY, SVGAGI. J gave up 8 bases and V 5 bases, and 13 bases lay outside the gene matches. CDR3 sequence (DNA): TGTGCCAGCAGTCCGTATGCCTATTGGACAGGGGGCTACACCTTC. It encodes CASSPYAYWTGGYTF.

This chain uses TRBV6-1 with TRBJ2-4; TRBD2 aligns across 10 bases. This CDR3 spans 19 amino acids. V lost 2 bases and J lost 1; bases outside the gene matches: 11. Germline CDR1 is MNHNS and CDR2 is SASEGT. The chain's CDR3 is CASSELAGVGWGAKNIQYF. CDR3 sequence (DNA): TGTGCCAGCAGTGAACTAGCGGGGGTCGGGTGGGGGGCCAAAAACATTCAGTACTTC.

The chain couples TRBV9 to TRBJ1-1; maybe TRBD1 (6 bases). Germline V gives CDR1 SGDLS, CDR2 YYNGEE. This CDR3 is 16 amino acids long. The V and J ends lost 2 bases and 0 bases respectively, with 14 bases between them. The chain's CDR3 is CASSVGGQRMNTEAFF. In DNA, the CDR3 is TGTGCCAGCAGCGTTGGGGGACAAAGGATGAACACTGAAGCTTTCTTT.

The V call is TRBV18, the J call TRBJ2-7; 7 bases line up with TRBD2. This CDR3 has 12 residues. J gave up 4 bases and V 3 bases, and 0 bases lay outside the gene matches. Germline values: CDR1 KGHSH, CDR2 LQKENI. CDR3 residues: CASSPGGYEQYV. Here the CDR3 DNA reads TGTGCCAGCTCACCGGGGGGGTACGAGCAGTACGTC.

This clone is a singleton in its sample. J is TRBJ2-6 and V is TRBV19; D perhaps matches TRBD2 (7 bases). The V end lost 11 bases, the J end lost 0 bases, and 26 bases lay between the germline ends. Per the germline V gene, CDR1 is LNHDA and CDR2 is SQIVND (reference sequence). This CDR3 is built from 19 residues. CDR3 region: CAFRGGLKFLSSGANVLTF. CDR3 bases: TGTGCCTTTAGGGGGGGCTTAAAATTTTTATCCTCTGGGGCCAACGTCCTGACTTTC.

The chain links TRBV30 to TRBJ2-7, with D possibly matching TRBD2 (6 bases). V was trimmed by 4 bases and J by 5 bases, leaving 9 bases between them. There are 11 residues in the CDR3. Per germline, CDR1 GTSNPN and CDR2 SVGIG (reference sequence). The CDR3 nucleotides read TGTGCCTGGACCGGAGGGGACGAGCAGTACTTC. It is translated as CAWTGGDEQYF.

CDR3 DNA: TGTGCCAGCAGCCCTGGACAGTCAACTAATGAAAAACTGTTTTTT. Residues: CASSPGQSTNEKLFF. V gene TRBV7-9 combines with J gene TRBJ1-4, with D possibly matching TRBD1 (6 bases). There are 15 residues in the CDR3. Trimming took 5 bases from V and 0 from J, leaving 10 bases between them. CDR1 SEHNR and CDR2 FQNEAQ come from the germline V gene (reference sequence).

The J gene is TRBJ1-6, the V gene TRBV21-1; TRBD1, as called in the table, went unchecked against the DNA. TRBV21-1 is a pseudogene. The CDR3 has 21 amino acids. In nucleotides, the CDR3 is TGTGCCAGCAGCAAAGAAACCCCCCCCACAGGGGTTAGCTCCTATAATTCACCCCTCCACTTT. Amino acids: CASSKETPPTGVSSYNSPLHF.

V gene TRBV10-3 combines with J gene TRBJ2-2, with 11 positions matching TRBD1. J lost 7 bases, V lost 7 bases, and 5 bases had no gene match. The germline gives CDR1 ENHRY, CDR2 SYGVKD. There are 14 residues in the CDR3. CDR3 sequence reads: CAITGTGGIGELFF. CDR3 bases: TGTGCCATCACCGGGACAGGGGGGATCGGGGAGCTGTTTTTT.

This clone showed up just a few times. The J gene is TRBJ2-1, the V gene TRBV29-1; D remains ambiguous. CDR3 size: 9 residues. The germline CDR1 and CDR2 sequences are SQVTM and ANQGSEA. Trimming stripped 7 bases from V and 5 bases from J, with 3 bases between. Here the CDR3 DNA reads TGCAGCGACCACAATGAGCAGTTCTTC. Translation gives CSDHNEQFF.

The V gene is TRBV5-8, the J gene TRBJ1-1; D is perhaps TRBD1 (5 bases). From germline, CDR1 is SGHTS and CDR2 YDEGEE. The CDR3 loop spans 19 amino acids. Trimming left V 6 bases short and J 0 bases short, with 27 bases between. The chain's CDR3 is CASITALGLSSFMNTEAFF. The CDR3 coding sequence is TGTGCCAGCATCACCGCCCTGGGGCTATCCTCTTTTATGAACACTGAAGCTTTCTTT. The complete variable domain, with remaining parts taken from reference TRBV5-8 and TRBJ1-1, reads EAGVTQSPTHLIKTRGQQATLRCSPISGHTSVYWYQQALGLGLQFLLWYDEGEERNRGNFPPRFSGRQFPNYSSELNVNALELEDSALYLCASITALGLSSFMNTEAFFGQGTRLTVV.

This sequence joins TRBV5-1 and TRBJ2-3; 8 bases agree with TRBD1. This CDR3 is built from 16 residues. Germline V gene sequence: CDR1 SGHRS, CDR2 YFSETQ. V was pared by 4 bases and J by 0 bases, with 7 bases of the junction left unmatched. Here the CDR3 reads CASSARQGTSTDTQYF. CDR3 DNA: TGCGCCAGCAGCGCTCGACAGGGGACTAGCACAGATACGCAGTATTTT.

The V and J genes are TRBV7-9 and TRBJ2-5, with TRBD1 matching over 7 bases. The trim removed 3 bases at V and 5 bases at J, leaving 9 bases unmatched. CDR1 SEHNR and CDR2 FQNEAQ come from the germline V gene (reference sequence). CDR3 length: 15 amino acids. The chain's CDR3 is CASSFRQGLGETQYF. CDR3 in DNA: TGTGCCAGCAGCTTCCGACAGGGCCTCGGGGAGACCCAGTACTTC.

The CDR3 DNA sequence: TGTGCCAGCAGCCGAACAGGGGCCCTCACCGGCGGCTACACCTTC. Its protein product is CASSRTGALTGGYTF. This chain uses TRBV5-5 with TRBJ1-2, with TRBD1 identical over 7 bases. The CDR3 loop spans 15 amino acids. V gave up 4 bases and J gave up 8 bases; unmatched junction bases: 14. The germline CDR1 and CDR2 sequences are SGHKS and YYEKEE (reference sequence).

In its sample, this clone was seen once. The V call is TRBV10-3, the J call TRBJ2-7, with 7 nucleotides matching TRBD1. V lost 0 bases, J lost 2 bases, and 7 bases stayed unmatched. Germline CDR1 and CDR2: ENHRY and SYGVKD. This CDR3 has 16 amino acids. The CDR3 loop reads CAISESVQGSPYEQYF. The CDR3 nucleotides are TGTGCCATCAGTGAGTCGGTACAGGGGAGCCCCTACGAGCAGTACTTC.

V usage is TRBV9 and J usage is TRBJ1-3; weak D call: TRBD1 (6 bases). Trimming took off 4 bases at V and 0 bases at J, with 23 bases between the two ends. Germline CDR1 is SGDLS and CDR2 is YYNGEE. The CDR3 spans 19 residues. CDR3 amino acids: CASSSTAASGASSGNTIYF. CDR3 bases: TGTGCCAGCAGCTCTACGGCTGCCTCAGGGGCTAGCTCTGGAAACACCATATATTTT.

The chain has TRBV10-3 and TRBJ1-4; 10 bases line up with TRBD1. This CDR3 spans 15 amino acids. The germline V gene has CDR1 ENHRY and CDR2 SYGVKD. The J segment lost 12 bases and the V segment lost 0 bases, leaving 7 bases of the junction unmatched. The CDR3 region is CAISESPGTGVELFF. The DNA of the CDR3 is TGTGCCATCAGTGAGTCACCCGGGACAGGGGTGGAACTGTTTTTT.

This chain uses TRBV2 with TRBJ2-7; D gene unclear. From germline, CDR1 is SNHLY and CDR2 FYNNEI. V lost 6 bases, J lost 4 bases, and 4 bases lay in between. This CDR3 is 10 amino acids long. CDR3 sequence: CASRRYEQYV. The CDR3 bases are TGTGCCAGCAGAAGGTACGAGCAGTACGTC.

The rearrangement joins TRBV6-1 to TRBJ2-3; D gene unclear. The V and J ends lost 0 bases and 2 bases respectively, with 12 bases between them. Germline V gene data show CDR1 as MNHNS and CDR2 as SASEGT. This CDR3 spans 16 amino acids. The CDR3 bases are TGTGCCAGCAGTGAAGCGCACGGTGCAGACACAGATACGCAGTATTTT. It translates to CASSEAHGADTDTQYF.